This T cell receptor (beta chain) was identified in a study of brain T cells in children with intractable seizures. General study points: Clones missing pre-surgery may reflect undersampling of that blood sample. Patients' HCMV serostatus was unknown; virus specificity rests on CDR3 similarity alone.

Sequencing was limited to surgery cases with top T cell transcript signatures in brain tissue. At least one anti-epileptic drug was given before surgery. The CDR3 is 15 residues long. J gave up 4 bases and V 4 bases, and 6 bases lay outside the gene matches. The germline CDR1 and CDR2 sequences are MNHEY and SMNVEV (reference sequence). About this clone itself: Its antigen is unknown.

Using immunoSEQ multiplex PCR, the repertoire was profiled, and TCRdb retains in-frame clones only, with some absent. The repertoire holds about 80,000 clones, with around nine tenths as singletons. The receptor was derived from a girl aged 2-10 years with Rasmussen encephalitis and intractable seizures. The rearrangement uses TRBV27 and TRBJ2-7, with 11 bases fitting TRBD1. The sequenced sample was peripheral blood, obtained at surgery. CDR3: CASSYRGQGDYEQYF. In DNA, the CDR3 is TGTGCCAGCAGTTATAGGGGACAGGGGGATTACGAGCAGTACTTC.